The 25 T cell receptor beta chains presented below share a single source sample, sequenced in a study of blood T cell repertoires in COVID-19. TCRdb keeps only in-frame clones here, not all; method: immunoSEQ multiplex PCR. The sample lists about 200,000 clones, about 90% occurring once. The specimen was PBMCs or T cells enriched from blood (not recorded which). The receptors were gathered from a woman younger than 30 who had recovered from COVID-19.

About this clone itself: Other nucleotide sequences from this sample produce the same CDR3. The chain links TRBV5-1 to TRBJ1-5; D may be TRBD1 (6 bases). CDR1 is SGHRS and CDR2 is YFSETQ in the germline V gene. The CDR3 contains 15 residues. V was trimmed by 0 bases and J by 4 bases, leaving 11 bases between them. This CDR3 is CASSLAGVGNQPQHF. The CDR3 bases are TGCGCCAGCAGCTTGGCAGGGGTAGGGAATCAGCCCCAGCATTTT.

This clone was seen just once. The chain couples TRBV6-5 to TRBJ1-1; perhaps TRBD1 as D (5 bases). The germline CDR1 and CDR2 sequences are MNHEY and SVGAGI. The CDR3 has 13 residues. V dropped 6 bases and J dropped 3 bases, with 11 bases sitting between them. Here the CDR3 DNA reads TGTGCCAGCAGACCTGGGGGGGACACTGAAGCTTTCTTT. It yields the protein CASRPGGDTEAFF.

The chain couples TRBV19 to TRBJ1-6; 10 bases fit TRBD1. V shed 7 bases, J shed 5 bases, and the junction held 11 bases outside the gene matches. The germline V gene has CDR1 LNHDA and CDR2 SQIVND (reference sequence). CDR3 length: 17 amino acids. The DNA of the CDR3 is TGTGCCAGTATCACGACAGGGGGCGCGGAAAATAATTCACCCCTCCACTTT. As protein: CASITTGGAENNSPLHF.

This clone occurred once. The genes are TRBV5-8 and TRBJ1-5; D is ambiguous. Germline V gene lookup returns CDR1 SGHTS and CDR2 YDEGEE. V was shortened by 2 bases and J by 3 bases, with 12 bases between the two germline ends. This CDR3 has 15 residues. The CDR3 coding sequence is TGTGCCAGCAGCTTCCCCCCCAGATTCAATCAGCCCCAGCATTTT. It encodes CASSFPPRFNQPQHF. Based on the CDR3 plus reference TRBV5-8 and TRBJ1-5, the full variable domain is EAGVTQSPTHLIKTRGQQATLRCSPISGHTSVYWYQQALGLGLQFLLWYDEGEERNRGNFPPRFSGRQFPNYSSELNVNALELEDSALYLCASSFPPRFNQPQHFGDGTRLSIL.

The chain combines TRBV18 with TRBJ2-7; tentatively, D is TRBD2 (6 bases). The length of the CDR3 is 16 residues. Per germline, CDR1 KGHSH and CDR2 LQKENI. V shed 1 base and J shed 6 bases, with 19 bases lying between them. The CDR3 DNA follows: TGTGCCAGCTCACCACTGCTTGTCTCTTCAGCGGGCGAGCAGTACTTC. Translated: CASSPLLVSSAGEQYF.

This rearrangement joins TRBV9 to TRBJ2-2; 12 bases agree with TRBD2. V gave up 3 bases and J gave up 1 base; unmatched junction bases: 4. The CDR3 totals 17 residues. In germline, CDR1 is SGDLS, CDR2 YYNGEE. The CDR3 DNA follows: TGTGCCAGCAGCGGCCTAGCGGGGGGGATGAACACCGGGGAGCTGTTTTTT. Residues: CASSGLAGGMNTGELFF.

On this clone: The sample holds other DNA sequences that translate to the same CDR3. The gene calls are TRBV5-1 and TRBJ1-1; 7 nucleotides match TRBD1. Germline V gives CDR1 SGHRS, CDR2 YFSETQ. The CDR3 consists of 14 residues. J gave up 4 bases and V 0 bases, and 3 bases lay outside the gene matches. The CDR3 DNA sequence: TGCGCCAGCAGCTTGGGGACAGGAAGCACTGAAGCTTTCTTT. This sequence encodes CASSLGTGSTEAFF.

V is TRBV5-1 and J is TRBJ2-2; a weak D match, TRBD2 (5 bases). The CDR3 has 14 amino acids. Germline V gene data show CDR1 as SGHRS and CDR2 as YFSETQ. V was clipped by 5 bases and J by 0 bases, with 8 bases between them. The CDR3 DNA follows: TGCGCCAGCAGTACGGGGACGAACACCGGGGAGCTGTTTTTT. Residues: CASSTGTNTGELFF.

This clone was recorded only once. The DNA for the CDR3 is TGTGCCAGCAGCTTAGAGGGACAGGTTGGTGGCTACACCTTC. Translated, it gives CASSLEGQVGGYTF. The chain joins TRBV7-9 to TRBJ1-2; 8 bases are shared with TRBD1. Germline V gives CDR1 SEHNR, CDR2 FQNEAQ (reference sequence). CDR3 length equals 14 residues. The junction had 5 bases not matched to a gene; V was cut back by 1 base and J by 7 bases.

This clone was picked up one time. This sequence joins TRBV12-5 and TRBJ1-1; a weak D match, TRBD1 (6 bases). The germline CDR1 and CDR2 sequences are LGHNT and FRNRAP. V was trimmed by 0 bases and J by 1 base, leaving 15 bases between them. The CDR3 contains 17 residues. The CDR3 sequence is CASGLVNRANKNTEAFF. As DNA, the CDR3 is TGTGCTAGTGGTTTGGTTAACAGGGCCAATAAGAACACTGAAGCTTTCTTT.

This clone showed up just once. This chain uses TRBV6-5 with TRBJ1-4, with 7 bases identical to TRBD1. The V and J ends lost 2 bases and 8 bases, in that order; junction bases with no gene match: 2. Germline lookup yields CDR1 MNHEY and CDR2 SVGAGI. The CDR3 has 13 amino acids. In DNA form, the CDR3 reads TGTGCCAGCAGTTACAACAGGGGAGAAAAACTGTTTTTT. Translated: CASSYNRGEKLFF.

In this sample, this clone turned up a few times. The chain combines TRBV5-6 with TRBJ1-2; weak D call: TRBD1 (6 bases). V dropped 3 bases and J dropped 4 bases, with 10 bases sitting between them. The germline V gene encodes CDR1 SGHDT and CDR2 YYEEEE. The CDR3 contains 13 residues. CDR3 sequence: CASSSGQLYGYTF. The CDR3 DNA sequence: TGTGCCAGCAGCTCTGGACAGCTCTATGGCTACACCTTC.

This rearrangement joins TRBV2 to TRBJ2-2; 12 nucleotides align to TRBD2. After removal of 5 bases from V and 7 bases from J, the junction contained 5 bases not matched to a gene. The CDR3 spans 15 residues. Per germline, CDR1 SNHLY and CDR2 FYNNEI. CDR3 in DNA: TGTGCCAGCAGTACTAGCGGGGGGATCGGCGGGGAGCTGTTTTTT. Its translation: CASSTSGGIGGELFF.

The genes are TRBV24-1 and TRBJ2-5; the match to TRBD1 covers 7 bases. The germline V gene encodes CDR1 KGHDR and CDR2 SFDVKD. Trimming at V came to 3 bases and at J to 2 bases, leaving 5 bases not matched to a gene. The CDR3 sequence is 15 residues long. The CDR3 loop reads CATSDRTGAQETQYF. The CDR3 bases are TGTGCCACCAGTGATAGAACAGGGGCGCAAGAGACCCAGTACTTC.

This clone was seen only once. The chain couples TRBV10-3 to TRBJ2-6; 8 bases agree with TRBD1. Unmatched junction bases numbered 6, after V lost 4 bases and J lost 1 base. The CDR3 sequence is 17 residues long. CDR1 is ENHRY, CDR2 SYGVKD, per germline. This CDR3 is CAISGWDRSSGANVLTF. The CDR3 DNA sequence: TGTGCCATCAGTGGGTGGGACAGGTCGTCTGGGGCCAACGTCCTGACTTTC.

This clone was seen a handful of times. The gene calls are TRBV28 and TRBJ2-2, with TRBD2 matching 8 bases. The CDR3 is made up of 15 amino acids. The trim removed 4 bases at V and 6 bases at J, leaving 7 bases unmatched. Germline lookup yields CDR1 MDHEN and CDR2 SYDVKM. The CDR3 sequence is CASSWGSGAAGELFF. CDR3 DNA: TGTGCCAGCAGTTGGGGTAGCGGGGCGGCCGGGGAGCTGTTTTTT. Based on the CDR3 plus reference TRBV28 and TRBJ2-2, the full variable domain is DVKVTQSSRYLVKRTGEKVFLECVQDMDHENMFWYRQDPGLGLRLIYFSYDVKMKEKGDIPEGYSVSREKKERFSLILESASTNQTSMYLCASSWGSGAAGELFFGEGSRLTVL.

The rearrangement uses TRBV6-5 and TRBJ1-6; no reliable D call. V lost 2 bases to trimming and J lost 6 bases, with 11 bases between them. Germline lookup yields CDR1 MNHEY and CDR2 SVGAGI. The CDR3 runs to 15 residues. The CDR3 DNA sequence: TGTGCCAGCAGTTACGTCCGCTCGGGTAATTCACCCCTCCACTTT. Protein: CASSYVRSGNSPLHF.

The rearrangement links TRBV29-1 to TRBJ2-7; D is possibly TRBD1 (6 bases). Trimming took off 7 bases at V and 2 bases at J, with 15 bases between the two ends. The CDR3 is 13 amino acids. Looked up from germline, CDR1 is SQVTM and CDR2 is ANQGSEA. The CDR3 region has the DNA TGCAGCGCATATACAGGGACCGCCTACGAGCAGTACTTC. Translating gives CSAYTGTAYEQYF.

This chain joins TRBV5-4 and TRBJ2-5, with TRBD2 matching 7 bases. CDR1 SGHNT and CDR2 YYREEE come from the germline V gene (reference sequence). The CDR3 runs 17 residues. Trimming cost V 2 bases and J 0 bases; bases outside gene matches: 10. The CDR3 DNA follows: TGTGCCAGCAGCTTTATCCAACTAGCGCCGTACCAAGAGACCCAGTACTTC. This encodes CASSFIQLAPYQETQYF.

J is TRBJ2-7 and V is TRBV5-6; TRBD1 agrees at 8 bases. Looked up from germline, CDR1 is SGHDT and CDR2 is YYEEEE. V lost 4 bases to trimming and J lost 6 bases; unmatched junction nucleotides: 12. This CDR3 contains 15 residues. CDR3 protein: CASSLTQGAISEQYF. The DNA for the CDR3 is TGTGCCAGCAGCCTAACCCAGGGGGCGATTTCCGAGCAGTACTTC.

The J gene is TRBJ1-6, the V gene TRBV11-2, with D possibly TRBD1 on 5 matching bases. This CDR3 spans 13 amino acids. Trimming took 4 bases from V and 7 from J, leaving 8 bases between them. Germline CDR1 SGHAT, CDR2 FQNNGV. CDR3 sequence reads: CASSSGLNSPLHF. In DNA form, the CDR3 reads TGTGCCAGCAGCTCAGGGCTCAATTCACCCCTCCACTTT. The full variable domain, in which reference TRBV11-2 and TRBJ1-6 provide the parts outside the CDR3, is EAGVAQSPRYKIIEKRQSVAFWCNPISGHATLYWYQQILGQGPKLLIQFQNNGVVDDSQLPKDRFSAERLKGVDSTLKIQPAKLEDSAVYLCASSSGLNSPLHFGNGTRLTVT.

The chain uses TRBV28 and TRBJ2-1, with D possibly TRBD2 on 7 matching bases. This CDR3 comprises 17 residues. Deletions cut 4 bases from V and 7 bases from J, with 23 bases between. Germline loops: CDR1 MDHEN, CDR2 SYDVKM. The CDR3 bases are TGTGCCAGCAGTTCCCGAGGTGAGGGGGGGCCTCGGAATGAGCAGTTCTTC. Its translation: CASSSRGEGGPRNEQFF.

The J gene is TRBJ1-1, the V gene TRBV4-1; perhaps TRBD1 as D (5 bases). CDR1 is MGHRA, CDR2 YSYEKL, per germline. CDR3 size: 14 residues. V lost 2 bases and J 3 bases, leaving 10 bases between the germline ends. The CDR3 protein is CASSQTGGDTEAFF. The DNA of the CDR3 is TGCGCCAGCAGCCAAACTGGAGGGGACACTGAAGCTTTCTTT.

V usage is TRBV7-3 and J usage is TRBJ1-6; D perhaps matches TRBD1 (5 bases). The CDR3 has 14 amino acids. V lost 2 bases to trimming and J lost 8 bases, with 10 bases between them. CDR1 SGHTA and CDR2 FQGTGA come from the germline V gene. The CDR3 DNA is TGTGCCAGCAGCTTAGGGGGGGTGGATTCACCCCTCCACTTT. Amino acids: CASSLGGVDSPLHF.

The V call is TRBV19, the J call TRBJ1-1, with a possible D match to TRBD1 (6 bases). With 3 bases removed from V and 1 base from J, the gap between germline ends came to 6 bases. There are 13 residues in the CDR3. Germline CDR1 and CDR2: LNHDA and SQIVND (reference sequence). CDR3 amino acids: CASSMTGNTEAFF. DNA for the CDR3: TGTGCCAGTAGTATGACAGGGAACACTGAAGCTTTCTTT.